These 16 T cell receptor beta chains were all obtained from the same sample, sequenced in a study of molecular identifiers for immune sequencing clone quantification. TCRdb reanalysed the PCR reads using MiXCR and keeps one entry per CDR3 protein. The sample carries about 330,000 distinct CDR3 sequences, 24% recorded once. The source material was naive CD8+ T cells from blood, with Jurkat cell RNA spiked in. Subset described: FACS-sorted CD8+CD4-CCR7+CD45RA+ naive T cells. The receptors stem from a human donor in good health. Some libraries in this study had Jurkat cell RNA spiked in.

The J gene is TRBJ2-1, the V gene TRBV12-3 or TRBV12-4; unclear D gene. The CDR3 has 17 amino acids. Trimming removed 1 base from V and 0 bases from J, with 13 bases in between. In DNA, the CDR3 is TGTGCCAGCAGTTTAGAGAGTCGTTGGAGCTCCTACAATGAGCAGTTCTTC. It yields the protein CASSLESRWSSYNEQFF.

The J gene is TRBJ1-2, the V gene TRBV5-6; 11 nucleotides align to TRBD1. J gave up 4 bases and V 4 bases, and 12 bases lay outside the gene matches. CDR3 length equals 17 residues. CDR1 SGHDT and CDR2 YYEEEE come from the germline V gene. The CDR3 bases are TGTGCCAGCAGCCGAGCCAGGGACAGGGGGTACCCCTATGGCTACACCTTC. Translated: CASSRARDRGYPYGYTF.

In its sample, this clonotype was seen many times. The rearrangement links TRBV6-5 to TRBJ2-2; 8 bases fit TRBD1. Unmatched junction bases numbered 9, after V lost 10 bases and J lost 5 bases. The CDR3 loop spans 14 amino acids. Germline-derived CDR1 and CDR2 are MNHEY and SVGAGI. CDR3 coding DNA: TGTGCCACCGCGCAGGGGGCAGGGACCGGGGAGCTGTTTTTT. Its protein product is CATAQGAGTGELFF.

Ten or more counts support this clonotype. The chain joins TRBV24-1 to TRBJ2-1; D is possibly TRBD2 (5 bases). Trimming took 0 bases from V and 2 from J, leaving 10 bases between them. Germline V lookup: CDR1 KGHDR, CDR2 SFDVKD. There are 16 residues in the CDR3. CDR3 DNA sequence: TGTGCCACCAGTGATTTGAGCGGAGGCCCCTACAATGAGCAGTTCTTC. Protein product: CATSDLSGGPYNEQFF.

Turning to this clonotype: At one end the junction does not follow the germline gene, possibly because of a read error. DNA of the CDR3: TGTGCCAGCAGTGAAGCGCCGGGAAAGTCCGGCTACGGGCAGTACTTC. Its protein product is CASSEAPGKSGYGQYF. This chain connects TRBV6-1 to TRBJ2-7; D may be TRBD2 (5 bases). The germline gives CDR1 MNHNS, CDR2 SASEGT. This CDR3 contains 16 residues.

This clonotype was picked up one time. Given a much more abundant clone one base away, this may be a read error. The rearrangement uses TRBV29-1 and TRBJ1-2; unclear D gene. Germline values: CDR1 SQVTM, CDR2 ANQGSEA. The CDR3 covers 15 residues. This chain's CDR3 is CSVEEYSGHNYSYTF. Written as DNA, the CDR3 is TGCAGCGTTGAGGAGTACAGCGGGCATAACTATAGCTACACCTTC.

On this clonotype itself: One end of the junction is discordant with germline, which a read error may explain. The J gene is TRBJ2-7, the V gene TRBV28; tentative D call: TRBD1 (5 bases). CDR3 length: 15 amino acids. The germline CDR1 and CDR2 sequences are MDHEN and SYDVKM. The CDR3, as DNA: TGTGCCAGCAGTTTCAGGTGGAAACAGGTCTACGAGCGGTACTTC. This translates into CASSFRWKQVYERYF.

On this clonotype: Mismatch with germline at one junction end may stem from a read error. The gene calls are TRBV23-1 and TRBJ2-2, with a weak D call TRBD1 (5 bases). TRBV23-1 qualifies as an ORF whose function is uncertain. This CDR3 contains 15 residues. The CDR3 sequence is CANSDDVGRTGELFF. In DNA form, the CDR3 reads TGCGCCAACAGTGACGACGTGGGGCGGACCGGGGAGCTGTTTTTT.

This clonotype showed up many times. In nucleotides, the CDR3 is TGTGCCAGCAGTTCAGTTACGGGAGGGCCGGTAGAGCAGTACTTC. This encodes CASSSVTGGPVEQYF. V and J are TRBV28 and TRBJ2-7; 8 nucleotides match TRBD2. The CDR3 contains 15 residues. The trim removed 4 bases at V and 7 bases at J, leaving 12 bases unmatched. The germline V gene encodes CDR1 MDHEN and CDR2 SYDVKM. Full variable domain (rest looked up from reference TRBV28 and TRBJ2-7): DVKVTQSSRYLVKRTGEKVFLECVQDMDHENMFWYRQDPGLGLRLIYFSYDVKMKEKGDIPEGYSVSREKKERFSLILESASTNQTSMYLCASSSVTGGPVEQYFGPGTRLTVT.

This clonotype occurred a few times. This chain links TRBV3-1 with TRBJ2-3; 9 bases fit TRBD1. CDR1 is LGHDT and CDR2 is YNNKEL in the germline V gene (reference sequence). J was trimmed by 2 bases and V by 2 bases; bases with no gene match: 8. The CDR3 sequence is 17 residues long. The CDR3 nucleotides are TGTGCCAGCAGCCAATCGACAGGGGGAGCGTCCACAGATACGCAGTATTTT. Translated, it gives CASSQSTGGASTDTQYF.

This clonotype was seen ten or more times. CDR3 in DNA: TGTGCCAGCAGGGAAGGACTAGCGGGAGGATACAATGAGCAGTTCTTC. It yields the protein CASREGLAGGYNEQFF. The chain combines TRBV7-2 with TRBJ2-1; TRBD2 matches 14 bases. The CDR3 contains 16 residues. Trimming took 6 bases from V and 4 from J; bases not matched to a gene: 5. Germline lookup yields CDR1 SGHTA and CDR2 FQGNSA.

On this clonotype: Since the CDR3 does not end with the conserved phenylalanine or tryptophan, this likely comes from a read error. The rearrangement links TRBV28 to TRBJ2-7; 8 nucleotides line up with TRBD1. The J segment lost 4 bases and the V segment lost 6 bases, leaving 11 bases of the junction unmatched. This CDR3 contains 15 residues. Germline values: CDR1 MDHEN, CDR2 SYDVKM. CDR3 amino acids: CASSLTLRQGYEQYS. The CDR3 region has the DNA TGTGCCAGCAGCCTCACCCTTCGACAGGGGTACGAGCAGTACTCC.

This clonotype has ten or more counts. As DNA, the CDR3 is TGTGCCAGCAGTTTATCTGGGGGGGTCATGCATTTT. It translates to CASSLSGGVMHF. The chain combines TRBV27 with TRBJ1-5; a weak D match, TRBD1 (5 bases). V dropped 0 bases and J dropped 15 bases, with 12 bases sitting between them. The CDR3 length is 12 residues. Germline V gene lookup returns CDR1 MNHEY and CDR2 SMNVEV (reference sequence).

The chain links TRBV19 to TRBJ2-3, with D possibly TRBD1 on 5 matching bases. With 8 bases removed from V and 1 base from J, the gap between germline ends came to 16 bases. The CDR3 has 15 amino acids. The germline gives CDR1 LNHDA, CDR2 SQIVND (reference sequence). Here the CDR3 DNA reads TGTGCCAGTGCGATAACGATGACAGGCACAGATACGCAGTATTTT. Residues: CASAITMTGTDTQYF.

This clonotype has a handful of counts. A much larger clone lies a single base off, so this may be a read error. The V gene is TRBV29-1, the J gene TRBJ2-3; 7 nucleotides align to TRBD1. The CDR3 is 13 residues long. The germline gives CDR1 SQVTM, CDR2 ANQGSEA. The chain's CDR3 is CSATGSSTGTQYF. In DNA, the CDR3 is TGCAGCGCGACAGGGTCTAGCACAGGTACGCAGTATTTT.

This clonotype has a handful of counts. The chain carries TRBV6-5 and TRBJ2-3; 12 nucleotides line up with TRBD2. V shed 0 bases, J shed 8 bases, and the junction held 3 bases outside the gene matches. The CDR3 length is 15 residues. Germline values: CDR1 MNHEY, CDR2 SVGAGI. CDR3 DNA sequence: TGTGCCAGCAGTTACTCCGGACTAGCGGGACGTACGCAGTATTTT. This encodes CASSYSGLAGRTQYF.